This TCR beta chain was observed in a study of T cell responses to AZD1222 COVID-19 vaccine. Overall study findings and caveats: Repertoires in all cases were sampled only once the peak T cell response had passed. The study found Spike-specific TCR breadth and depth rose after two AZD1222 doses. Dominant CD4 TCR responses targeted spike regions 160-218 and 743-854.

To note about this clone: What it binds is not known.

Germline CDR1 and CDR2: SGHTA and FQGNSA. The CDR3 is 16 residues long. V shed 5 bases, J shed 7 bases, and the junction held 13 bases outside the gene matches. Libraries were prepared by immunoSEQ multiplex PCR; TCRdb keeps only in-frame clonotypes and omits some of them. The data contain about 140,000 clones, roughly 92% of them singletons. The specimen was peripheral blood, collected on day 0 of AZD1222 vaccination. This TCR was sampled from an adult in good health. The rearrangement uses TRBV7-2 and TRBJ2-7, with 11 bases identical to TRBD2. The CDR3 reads CASSSEQTSGKREQYF. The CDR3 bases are TGTGCCAGCAGCAGCGAACAGACTAGCGGGAAGAGAGAGCAGTACTTC.